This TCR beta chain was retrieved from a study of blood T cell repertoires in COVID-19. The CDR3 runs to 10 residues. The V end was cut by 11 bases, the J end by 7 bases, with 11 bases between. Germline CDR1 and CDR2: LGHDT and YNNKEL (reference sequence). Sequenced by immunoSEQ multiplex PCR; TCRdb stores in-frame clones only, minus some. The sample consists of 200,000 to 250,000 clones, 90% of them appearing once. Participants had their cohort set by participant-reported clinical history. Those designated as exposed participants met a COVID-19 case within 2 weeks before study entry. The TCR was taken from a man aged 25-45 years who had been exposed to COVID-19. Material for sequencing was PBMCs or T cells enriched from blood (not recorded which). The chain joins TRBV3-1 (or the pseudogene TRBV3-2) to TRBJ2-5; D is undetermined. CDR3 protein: CAVLRRTQYF. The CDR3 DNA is TGTGCCGTGCTTAGAAGGACCCAGTACTTC.